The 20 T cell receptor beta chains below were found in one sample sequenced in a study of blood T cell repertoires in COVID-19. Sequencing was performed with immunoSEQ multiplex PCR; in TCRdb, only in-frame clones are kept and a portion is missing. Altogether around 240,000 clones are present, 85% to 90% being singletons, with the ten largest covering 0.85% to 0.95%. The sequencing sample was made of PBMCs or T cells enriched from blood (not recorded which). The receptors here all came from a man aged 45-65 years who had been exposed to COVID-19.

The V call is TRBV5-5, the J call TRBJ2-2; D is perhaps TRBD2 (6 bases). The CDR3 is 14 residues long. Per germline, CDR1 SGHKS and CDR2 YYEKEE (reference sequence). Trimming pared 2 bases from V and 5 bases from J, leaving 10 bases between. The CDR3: CASSFGGWTGELFF. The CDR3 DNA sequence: TGTGCCAGCAGCTTCGGGGGATGGACCGGGGAGCTGTTTTTT.

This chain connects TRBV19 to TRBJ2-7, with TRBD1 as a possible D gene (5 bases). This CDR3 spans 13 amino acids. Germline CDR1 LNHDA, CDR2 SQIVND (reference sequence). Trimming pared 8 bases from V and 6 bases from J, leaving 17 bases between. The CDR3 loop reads CASSQSTGREQYV. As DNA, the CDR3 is TGTGCCAGTTCGCAATCCACAGGCCGCGAGCAGTACGTC.

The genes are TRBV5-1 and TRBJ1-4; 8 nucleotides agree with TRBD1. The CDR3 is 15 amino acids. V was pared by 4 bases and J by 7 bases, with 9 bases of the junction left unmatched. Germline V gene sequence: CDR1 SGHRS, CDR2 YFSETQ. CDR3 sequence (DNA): TGCGCCAGCAGCCAACTGTCTACAGGGGGTGAAAAACTGTTTTTT. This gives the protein CASSQLSTGGEKLFF.

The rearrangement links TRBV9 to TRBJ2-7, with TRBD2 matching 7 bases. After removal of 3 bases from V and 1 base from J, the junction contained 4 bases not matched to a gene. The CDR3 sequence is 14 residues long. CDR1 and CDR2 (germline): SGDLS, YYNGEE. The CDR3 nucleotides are TGTGCCAGCAGCGCCCTAGCGGTTTCCTACGAGCAGTACTTC. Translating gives CASSALAVSYEQYF.

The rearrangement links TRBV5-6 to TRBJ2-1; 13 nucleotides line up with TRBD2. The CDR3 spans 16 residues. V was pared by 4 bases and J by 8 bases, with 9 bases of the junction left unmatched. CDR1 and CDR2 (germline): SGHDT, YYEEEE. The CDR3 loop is CASSRWTSGSLDEQFF. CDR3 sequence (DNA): TGTGCCAGCAGCCGTTGGACTAGCGGGAGTCTGGATGAGCAGTTCTTC.

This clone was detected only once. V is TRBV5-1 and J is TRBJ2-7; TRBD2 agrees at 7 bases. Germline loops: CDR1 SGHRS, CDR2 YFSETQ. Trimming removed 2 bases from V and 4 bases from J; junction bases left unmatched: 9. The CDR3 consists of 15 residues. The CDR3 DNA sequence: TGCGCCAGCAGCTTATCGGGGGGTGAGGGTTACGAGCAGTACTTC. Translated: CASSLSGGEGYEQYF.

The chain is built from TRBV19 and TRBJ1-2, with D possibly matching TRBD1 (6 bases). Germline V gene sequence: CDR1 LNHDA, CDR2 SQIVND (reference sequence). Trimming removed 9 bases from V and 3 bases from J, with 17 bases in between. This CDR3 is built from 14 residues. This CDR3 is CASIPQTGYYGYTF. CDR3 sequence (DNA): TGTGCCAGCATACCTCAGACAGGATACTATGGCTACACCTTC.

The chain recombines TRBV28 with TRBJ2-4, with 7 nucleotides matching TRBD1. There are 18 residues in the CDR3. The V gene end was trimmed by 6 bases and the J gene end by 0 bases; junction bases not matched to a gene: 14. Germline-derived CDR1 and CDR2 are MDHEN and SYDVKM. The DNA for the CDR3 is TGTGCCAGCAGGACTTATCTCACAGGGGACCTAGCCAAAAACATTCAGTACTTC. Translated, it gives CASRTYLTGDLAKNIQYF.

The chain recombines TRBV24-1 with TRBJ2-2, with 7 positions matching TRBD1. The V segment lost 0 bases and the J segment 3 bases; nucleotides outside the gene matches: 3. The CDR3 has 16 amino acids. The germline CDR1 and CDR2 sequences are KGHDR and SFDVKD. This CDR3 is CATSDLGRGYTGELFF. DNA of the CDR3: TGTGCCACCAGTGATTTGGGCAGGGGGTACACCGGGGAGCTGTTTTTT.

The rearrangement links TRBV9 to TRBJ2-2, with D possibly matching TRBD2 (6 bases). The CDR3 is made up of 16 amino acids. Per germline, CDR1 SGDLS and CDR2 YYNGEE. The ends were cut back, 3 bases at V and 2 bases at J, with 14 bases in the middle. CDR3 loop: CASSASGTSNTGELFF. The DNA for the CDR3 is TGTGCCAGCAGCGCCTCCGGGACTTCCAACACCGGGGAGCTGTTTTTT.

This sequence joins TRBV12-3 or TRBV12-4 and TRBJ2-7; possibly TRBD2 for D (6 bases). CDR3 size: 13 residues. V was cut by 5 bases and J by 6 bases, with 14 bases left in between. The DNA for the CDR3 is TGTGCCAGCAGTCGGGACTTTCGGGTCGAGCAGTACTTC. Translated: CASSRDFRVEQYF.

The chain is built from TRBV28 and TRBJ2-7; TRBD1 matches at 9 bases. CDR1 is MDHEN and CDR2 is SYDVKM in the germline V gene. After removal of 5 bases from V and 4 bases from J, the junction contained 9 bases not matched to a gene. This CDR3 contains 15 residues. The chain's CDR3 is CASSTRTGVLYEQYF. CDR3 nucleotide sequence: TGTGCCAGCAGTACCCGGACAGGGGTATTGTACGAGCAGTACTTC.

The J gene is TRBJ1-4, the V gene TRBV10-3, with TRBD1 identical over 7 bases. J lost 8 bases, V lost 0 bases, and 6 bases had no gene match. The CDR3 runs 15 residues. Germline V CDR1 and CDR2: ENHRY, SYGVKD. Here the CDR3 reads CAISESRQGGEKLFF. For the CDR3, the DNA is TGTGCCATCAGTGAGTCTCGACAGGGAGGCGAAAAACTGTTTTTT.

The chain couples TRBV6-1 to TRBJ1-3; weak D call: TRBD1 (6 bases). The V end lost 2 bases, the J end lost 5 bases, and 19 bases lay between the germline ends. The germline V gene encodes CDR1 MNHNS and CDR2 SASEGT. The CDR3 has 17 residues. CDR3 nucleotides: TGTGCCAGCAGTGAAAGGGGACACCTTTTGGGCAGAAACACCATATATTTT. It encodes CASSERGHLLGRNTIYF.

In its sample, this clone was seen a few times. In DNA form, the CDR3 reads TGTGCCAGCAGCGTCAGTTTAAACTATGGCTACACCTTC. This sequence encodes CASSVSLNYGYTF. V usage is TRBV3-1 (or the pseudogene TRBV3-2) and J usage is TRBJ1-2; D unclear. Per germline, CDR1 LGHDT and CDR2 YNNKEL (reference sequence). V lost 5 bases to trimming and J lost 2 bases, with 9 bases between them. The length of the CDR3 is 13 residues.

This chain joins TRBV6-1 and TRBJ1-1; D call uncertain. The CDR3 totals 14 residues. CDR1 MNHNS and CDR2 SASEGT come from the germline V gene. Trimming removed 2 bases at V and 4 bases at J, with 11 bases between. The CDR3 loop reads CASSEIGGFTEAFF. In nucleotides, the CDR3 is TGTGCCAGCAGTGAAATTGGAGGGTTCACTGAAGCTTTCTTT.

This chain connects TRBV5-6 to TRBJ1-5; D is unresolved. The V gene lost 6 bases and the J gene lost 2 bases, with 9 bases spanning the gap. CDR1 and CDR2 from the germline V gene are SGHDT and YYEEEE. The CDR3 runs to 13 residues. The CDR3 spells CASKRQGNQPQHF. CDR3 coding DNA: TGTGCCAGCAAGAGACAAGGCAATCAGCCCCAGCATTTT.

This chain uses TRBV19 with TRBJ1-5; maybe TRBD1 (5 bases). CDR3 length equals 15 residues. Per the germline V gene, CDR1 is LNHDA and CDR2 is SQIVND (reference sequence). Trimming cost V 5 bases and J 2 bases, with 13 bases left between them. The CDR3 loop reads CASSSQGGGNQPQHF. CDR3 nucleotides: TGTGCCAGTAGTTCGCAGGGCGGTGGCAATCAGCCCCAGCATTTT.

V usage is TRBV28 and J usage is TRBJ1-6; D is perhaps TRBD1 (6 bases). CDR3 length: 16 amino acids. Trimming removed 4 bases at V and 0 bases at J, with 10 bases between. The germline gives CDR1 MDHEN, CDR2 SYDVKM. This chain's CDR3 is CASSYRVSSYNSPLHF. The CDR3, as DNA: TGTGCCAGCAGTTACAGGGTCTCCTCCTATAATTCACCCCTCCACTTT.

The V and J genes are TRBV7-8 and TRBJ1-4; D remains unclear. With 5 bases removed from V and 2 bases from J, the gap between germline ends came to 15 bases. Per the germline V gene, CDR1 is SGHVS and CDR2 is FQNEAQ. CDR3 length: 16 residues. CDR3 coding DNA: TGTGCCAGCAGCCCGCAAGTGGGAGGCACTAATGAAAAACTGTTTTTT. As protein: CASSPQVGGTNEKLFF.